Sequencing of this T cell receptor beta chain was carried out in a study of T cell responses to AZD1222 COVID-19 vaccine. Sequencing was performed with immunoSEQ multiplex PCR; in TCRdb, only in-frame clones are kept and a portion is missing. The data contain roughly 150,000 clones, 87% of them singletons. The V gene's germline CDR1 is SGHVS and CDR2 FQNEAQ. V lost 0 bases and J 0 bases, leaving 14 bases between the germline ends. CDR3 size: 17 residues. In the case of this clone: Its matching antigen is unknown.

Whole-study results and caveats: In the spike-specific TCR repertoire, nearly half reportedly target unmutated variant regions.

The specimen comprised peripheral blood, sampled 28 days after the second AZD1222 dose. The sequence came from an adult who received the AZD1222 COVID-19 vaccine. V and J are TRBV7-8 and TRBJ1-1; D uncertain. CDR3 residues: CASSLAGGVDLNTEAFF. The CDR3, as DNA: TGTGCCAGCAGCTTAGCGGGCGGAGTGGATTTGAACACTGAAGCTTTCTTT.